This T cell receptor (beta chain) was identified in a study of T cell responses to AZD1222 COVID-19 vaccine. Overall study: Researchers grouped second doses given at about 4 or about 12 weeks into one pool.

TCRdb's table, derived via immunoSEQ multiplex PCR, lists solely in-frame clones and lacks some. The profile shows 95,000 to 100,000 clones, roughly 87% of them singletons. As concerns this clone: Its matching antigen is unknown.

General observations from the study: Mapped onto spike, vaccine-associated CD4 TCRs spanned it and were dominant at 160-218 and 743-854. White British ancestry dominated among donors, who included more females, and clonal diversity was possibly underestimated. An increase in Spike-specific TCR breadth and depth was observed after two AZD1222 doses.

The CDR3 sequence is 15 residues long. Germline V gene sequence: CDR1 MNHNY, CDR2 SVGAGI (reference sequence). Trimming stripped 2 bases from V and 5 bases from J, with 13 bases between. This TCR was recovered from an adult in good health. This chain connects TRBV6-6 to TRBJ1-5; D is unresolved. The sample consisted of peripheral blood, taken on day 0 of AZD1222 vaccination. The CDR3 DNA reads as TGTGCCAGCAGTTACGTCTTAGCCCGAGATCAGCCCCAGCATTTT. Its translation: CASSYVLARDQPQHF.